This T cell receptor (beta chain) is drawn from a study of vaccination and CD4 T cells after COVID-19. TCRdb analysed the PCR reads with MiXCR anew, one entry per CDR3 protein. In the table there are roughly 19,000 distinct CDR3 sequences, around two thirds of which are singletons. Per the germline V gene, CDR1 is DFQATT and CDR2 is SNEGSKA (reference sequence). The CDR3 has 12 amino acids. Trimming took off 5 bases at V and 5 bases at J, with 12 bases between the two ends. This specimen was CD4+ T cells from blood, taken after SARS-CoV-2 vaccination. The chain joins TRBV20-1 to TRBJ1-1; a possible D gene is TRBD1 (6 bases). The sequence was collected from a human donor who had recovered from COVID-19. The chain's CDR3 is CSAYRVGTEAFF. DNA for the CDR3: TGCAGTGCTTACAGGGTCGGTACTGAAGCTTTCTTT.